This is a list of T cell receptor beta chains from one sample in a study of T-cell memory formation after mild COVID-19. TCRdb independently ran MiXCR on the 5' RACE reads; one entry per CDR3 protein. The data hold under 150,000 distinct CDR3 sequences, with 22% observed a single time. The source material was PBMCs or a T cell subset sorted from them (not recorded which). All receptors come from a man younger than 30 who had mild COVID-19 (a few samples of this study predate the infection). Cell type and time point are not known. The CDR3 runs from the conserved cysteine through the conserved F or W.

j_gene	v_gene	CDR3aa
TRBJ2-3	TRBV7-2	CASSLDPVSTDTQYF
TRBJ1-2	TRBV9	CASSGSGVYGYTF
TRBJ1-6	TRBV27	CASSLWGPSSYNSPLHF
TRBJ1-1	TRBV7-9	CASSLKGAGAEAFF
TRBJ1-6	TRBV7-2	CASSLVGTGSAYSPLHF
TRBJ1-3	TRBV11-2	CASSLGGQGVSTIYF
TRBJ2-2	TRBV6-6	CASTSLTRTGELFF
TRBJ2-5	TRBV12-3/TRBV12-4	CASSRRGQETQYF
TRBJ2-1	TRBV5-1	CASSLSIHEQFF
TRBJ2-1	TRBV6-5	CASSQGLDNEQFF
TRBJ2-3	TRBV28	CASRQGLNTDTQYF
TRBJ2-1	TRBV29-1	CSVTGDLYNEQFF
TRBJ1-4	TRBV2	CASSDKGNEKLFF
TRBJ2-1	TRBV11-2	CASSLERAEQFF
TRBJ2-1	TRBV4-1	CASSQDSPVFLEQFF